The 25 T cell receptor beta chains listed next were all sequenced from one sample in a study of T cells in Graves' hyperthyroidism and ophthalmopathy. Template material for amplifying TCR beta CDR3 regions consisted of RNA transcripts. First-round RT-PCR of the TCR CDR3 relied on the HTBI primer set. A single record per CDR3 protein comes from TCRdb applying MiXCR to the multiplex PCR reads. The sample holds hundreds of thousands of distinct CDR3 sequences, about a fifth seen once. The sequencing input was blood. These receptors were collected from a man aged 25-45 years with Graves' ophthalmopathy.

This clonotype was observed a handful of times. The V gene is TRBV7-9, the J gene TRBJ2-1, with TRBD2 matching 9 bases. This CDR3 is 15 amino acids long. Germline V lookup: CDR1 SEHNR, CDR2 FQNEAQ (reference sequence). V lost 1 base to trimming and J lost 7 bases; unmatched junction nucleotides: 5. The CDR3 DNA reads TGTGCCAGCAGCTTAGGGCTAGCGGGGTGGAATGAGCAGTTCTTC. This codes for CASSLGLAGWNEQFF.

The V and J genes are TRBV9 and TRBJ2-1, with 13 bases aligning to TRBD2. This CDR3 comprises 15 residues. The V and J ends lost 3 bases and 5 bases, in that order; junction bases with no gene match: 2. Germline-derived CDR1 and CDR2 are SGDLS and YYNGEE. CDR3 loop: CASSAGTSGNNEQFF. The CDR3 DNA follows: TGTGCCAGCAGCGCCGGGACTAGCGGGAACAATGAGCAGTTCTTC.

The chain uses TRBV9 and TRBJ2-7; D is unclear. Trimming removed 6 bases from V and 3 bases from J, with 10 bases in between. The CDR3 extends over 12 amino acids. Germline V gene data show CDR1 as SGDLS and CDR2 as YYNGEE. The CDR3 nucleotides read TGTGCCAGCACCGCGCGGCTCTACGAGCAGTACTTC. Protein: CASTARLYEQYF.

This clonotype was counted many times. This chain uses TRBV12-3 or TRBV12-4 with TRBJ2-3; 9 bases match TRBD1. J lost 3 bases, V lost 3 bases, and 4 bases had no gene match. The length of the CDR3 is 15 residues. CDR3 nucleotides: TGTGCCAGCAGTTTGGGACAGGGAGTTACAGATACGCAGTATTTT. Translation gives CASSLGQGVTDTQYF.

This clonotype came up a few times. The J gene is TRBJ2-5, the V gene TRBV7-8; the D gene could be TRBD1 or TRBD2 (5 bases each). The germline V and J ends were trimmed by 5 bases and 4 bases, with 23 bases remaining between them. The CDR3 is made up of 17 amino acids. Germline V gene lookup returns CDR1 SGHVS and CDR2 FQNEAQ. The CDR3 DNA is TGTGCCAGCAGCACTTACCCGGGACGGCCCGTCCGAGAGACCCAGTACTTC. As protein: CASSTYPGRPVRETQYF.

This sequence joins TRBV10-3 and TRBJ1-1; a possible D gene is TRBD1 (5 bases). The CDR3 has 14 residues. Germline lookup yields CDR1 ENHRY and CDR2 SYGVKD. Trimming took 5 bases from V and 4 from J, leaving 14 bases between them. The CDR3 region has the DNA TGTGCCATCAGTTTAGGGGAGTTTACCACTGAAGCTTTCTTT. Residues: CAISLGEFTTEAFF.

This rearrangement joins TRBV30 to TRBJ1-3, with 7 bases aligning to TRBD1. V trimming: 4 bases; J trimming: 0 bases; junction bases outside the gene matches: 9. The CDR3 has 16 residues. The germline gives CDR1 GTSNPN, CDR2 SVGIG (reference sequence). The CDR3 spells CAWNGQAAFSGNTIYF. CDR3 DNA sequence: TGTGCCTGGAATGGACAGGCCGCCTTCTCTGGAAACACCATATATTTT. Supplemented by reference TRBV30 and TRBJ1-3, the full variable domain reads SQTIHQWPATLVQPVGSPLSLECTVEGTSNPNLYWYRQAAGRGLQLLFYSVGIGQISSEVPQNLSASRPQDRQFILSSKKLLLSDSGFYLCAWNGQAAFSGNTIYFGEGSWLTVV.

This clonotype has only a few counts. DNA for the CDR3: TGTGCCAGCGCGACAGGCCACCAAGAGACCCAGTACTTC. Protein: CASATGHQETQYF. The V gene is TRBV18, the J gene TRBJ2-5, with D possibly TRBD1 on 6 matching bases. The CDR3 is 13 amino acids. The germline V gene has CDR1 KGHSH and CDR2 LQKENI. V dropped 8 bases and J dropped 0 bases, with 10 bases sitting between them.

The chain links TRBV5-1 to TRBJ2-7; 10 nucleotides agree with TRBD1. Looked up from germline, CDR1 is SGHRS and CDR2 is YFSETQ. The CDR3 contains 14 residues. V shed 3 bases and J 5 bases; nucleotides not matched to a gene: 5. The CDR3 is CASSSGTGAHEQYF. The DNA of the CDR3 is TGCGCCAGCAGCTCCGGGACAGGGGCCCACGAGCAGTACTTC.

The rearrangement joins TRBV11-2 to TRBJ2-1; the D gene is possibly TRBD2 (6 bases). The CDR3 is 14 amino acids. The V and J ends lost 1 base and 9 bases respectively, with 13 bases between them. Germline CDR1 and CDR2: SGHAT and FQNNGV. This CDR3 is CASSLGQLASEQFF. Here the CDR3 DNA reads TGTGCCAGCAGCTTAGGCCAACTAGCTAGTGAGCAGTTCTTC.

This clonotype was seen at least ten times. The chain employs TRBV7-9 and TRBJ1-2; a weak D match, TRBD1 (5 bases). Trimming cost V 5 bases and J 4 bases, with 11 bases left between them. The CDR3 length is 13 residues. Germline V gene lookup returns CDR1 SEHNR and CDR2 FQNEAQ (reference sequence). The chain's CDR3 is CASSATGAYGYTF. The DNA of the CDR3 is TGTGCCAGCAGCGCCACAGGAGCCTATGGCTACACCTTC.

Only a few counts were recorded for this clonotype. The CDR3 nucleotides are TGTGCCAGCAGCCCCCCCGAAGTTCAGGCTAGCGGGAGGAAGAATGAGCAGTTCTTC. Its protein product is CASSPPEVQASGRKNEQFF. The chain is built from TRBV7-9 and TRBJ2-1, with 11 bases that match TRBD2. CDR3 length: 19 amino acids. Trimming cost V 5 bases and J 7 bases; bases outside gene matches: 19. Per the germline V gene, CDR1 is SEHNR and CDR2 is FQNEAQ (reference sequence).

The rearrangement uses TRBV18 and TRBJ2-1; perhaps D is TRBD1 or TRBD2 (5 bases each). This CDR3 is built from 13 residues. CDR1 and CDR2 (germline): KGHSH, LQKENI. V was clipped by 5 bases and J by 5 bases, with 10 bases between them. The CDR3 sequence is CASSGTFNNEQFF. The CDR3 nucleotides are TGTGCCAGCTCAGGGACCTTCAACAATGAGCAGTTCTTC.

This clonotype was picked up many times. The chain carries TRBV28 and TRBJ2-3; D not resolved. The CDR3 contains 15 residues. Looked up from germline, CDR1 is MDHEN and CDR2 is SYDVKM. With 7 bases removed from V and 0 bases from J, the gap between germline ends came to 14 bases. CDR3 protein: CASIPPHGSTDTQYF. As DNA, the CDR3 is TGTGCCAGCATCCCGCCCCATGGAAGCACAGATACGCAGTATTTT.

This chain joins TRBV6-1 and TRBJ2-7; D gene unclear. Germline V gene data show CDR1 as MNHNS and CDR2 as SASEGT. The CDR3 consists of 17 residues. Trimming pared 1 base from V and 4 bases from J, leaving 20 bases between. The CDR3 DNA follows: TGTGCCAGCAGTGAAGGGAAGCTGGGAAGGCCGCTGTACGAGCAGTACTTC. Residues: CASSEGKLGRPLYEQYF.

The CDR3 sequence is CASSPIRDAEAFF. The CDR3 nucleotides read TGTGCCAGCAGCCCAATCCGGGACGCTGAAGCTTTCTTT. This chain uses TRBV7-9 with TRBJ1-1; the D gene is possibly TRBD1 (5 bases). Germline loops: CDR1 SEHNR, CDR2 FQNEAQ (reference sequence). The CDR3 covers 13 residues. Trimming pared 5 bases from V and 6 bases from J, leaving 13 bases between.

This clonotype was counted only a few times. V and J are TRBV12-3 or TRBV12-4 and TRBJ2-7; TRBD2 might be the D (5 bases). V was trimmed by 8 bases and J by 3 bases, leaving 26 bases between them. The CDR3 length is 17 residues. DNA of the CDR3: TGTGCCAGCGGTGTCAGGACCGGGCCGGGGTTTGGCTACGAGCAGTACTTC. Translating it yields CASGVRTGPGFGYEQYF.

This clonotype has a handful of counts. This chain links TRBV19 with TRBJ1-2; the match to TRBD1 covers 9 bases. The CDR3 is made up of 16 amino acids. The germline V gene encodes CDR1 LNHDA and CDR2 SQIVND (reference sequence). The junction had 9 bases not matched to a gene; V was cut back by 3 bases and J by 4 bases. The CDR3 protein is CASSIPGTGNIYGYTF. CDR3 coding DNA: TGTGCCAGTAGTATCCCCGGGACAGGGAATATCTATGGCTACACCTTC. The entire variable domain, with the rest obtained from reference TRBV19 and TRBJ1-2, is as follows: DGGITQSPKYLFRKEGQNVTLSCEQNLNHDAMYWYRQDPGQGLRLIYYSQIVNDFQKGDIAEGYSVSREKKESFPLTVTSAQKNPTAFYLCASSIPGTGNIYGYTFGSGTRLTVV.

This clonotype was seen only a few times. The CDR3 DNA reads as TGCGCCAGCAGCCAAGATCGGGGAGGGAACAGAAATGGCTACACCTTC. Translated, it gives CASSQDRGGNRNGYTF. The V call is TRBV4-1, the J call TRBJ1-2; D ambiguous. CDR3 length: 16 amino acids. The germline V and J ends were trimmed by 0 bases and 6 bases, with 17 bases remaining between them. Germline CDR1 MGHRA, CDR2 YSYEKL.

The rearrangement links TRBV20-1 to TRBJ2-3, with 9 bases matching TRBD1. V shed 7 bases, J shed 3 bases, and the junction held 8 bases outside the gene matches. The CDR3 has 14 residues. Germline lookup yields CDR1 DFQATT and CDR2 SNEGSKA (reference sequence). CDR3 bases: TGCAGTGGAAAGACAGGGGGAAAGACAGATACGCAGTATTTT. This translates into CSGKTGGKTDTQYF.

The V call is TRBV18, the J call TRBJ2-3; 7 bases are shared with TRBD1. Germline-derived CDR1 and CDR2 are KGHSH and LQKENI. The ends lost 4 bases at V and 6 bases at J; junction bases unmatched: 13. The CDR3 is 16 residues long. CDR3 region: CASSLRQGSSTDTQYF. CDR3 DNA sequence: TGTGCCAGCTCACTCCGACAGGGATCTTCGACCGATACGCAGTATTTT.

This clonotype was picked up a small number of times. The chain uses TRBV4-1 and TRBJ2-1, with D possibly being TRBD2 (5 bases). The germline CDR1 and CDR2 sequences are MGHRA and YSYEKL. The CDR3 has 16 amino acids. Trimming cost V 1 base and J 7 bases, with 17 bases left between them. The CDR3 DNA reads TGCGCCAGCAGCCAAGCGGGTTTCCTTGTAGCGAATGAGCAGTTCTTC. It yields the protein CASSQAGFLVANEQFF.

The sample holds many counts of this clonotype. The chain links TRBV5-6 to TRBJ2-5, with 8 positions matching TRBD1. Germline V gene data show CDR1 as SGHDT and CDR2 as YYEEEE. The CDR3 is 14 residues long. The trim removed 5 bases at V and 2 bases at J, leaving 5 bases unmatched. CDR3 coding DNA: TGTGCCAGCAGTTTCAGACAGGGGCAAGAGACCCAGTACTTC. Translating it yields CASSFRQGQETQYF.

In this sample, this clonotype turned up a few times. The V gene is TRBV7-3, the J gene TRBJ2-2; no clear D. V was cut by 5 bases and J by 0 bases, with 7 bases left in between. This CDR3 has 14 residues. CDR1 is SGHTA, CDR2 FQGTGA, per germline. The CDR3 here is CASSPQANTGELFF. CDR3 DNA: TGTGCCAGCAGCCCACAAGCGAACACCGGGGAGCTGTTTTTT.

This clonotype was detected many times. This chain links TRBV7-2 with TRBJ1-1; D unclear. V lost 8 bases to trimming and J lost 2 bases, with 15 bases between them. CDR1 and CDR2 from the germline V gene are SGHTA and FQGNSA. The CDR3 loop spans 14 amino acids. In DNA, the CDR3 is TGTGCCAGCCGGAGTGGGCCCTTAAACACTGAAGCTTTCTTT. It translates to CASRSGPLNTEAFF. Looking up the rest from reference TRBV7-2 and TRBJ1-1 gives the full variable domain: GAGVSQSPSNKVTEKGKDVELRCDPISGHTALYWYRQSLGQGLEFLIYFQGNSAPDKSGLPSDRFSAERTGGSVSTLTIQRTQQEDSAVYLCASRSGPLNTEAFFGQGTRLTVV.